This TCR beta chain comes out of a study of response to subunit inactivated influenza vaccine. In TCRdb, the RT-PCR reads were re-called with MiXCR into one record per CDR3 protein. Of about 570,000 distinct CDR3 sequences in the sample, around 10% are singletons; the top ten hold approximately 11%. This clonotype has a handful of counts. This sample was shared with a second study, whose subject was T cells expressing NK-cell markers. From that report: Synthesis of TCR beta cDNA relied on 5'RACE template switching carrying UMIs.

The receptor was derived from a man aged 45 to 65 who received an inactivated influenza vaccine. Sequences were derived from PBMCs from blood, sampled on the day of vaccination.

The CDR3 nucleotides read TGTGCCAGCAGGCTACAGGGGACAGATACGCAGTATTTT. Translating it yields CASRLQGTDTQYF. The chain uses TRBV12-3 or TRBV12-4 and TRBJ2-3; TRBD1 matches at 7 bases. V was pared by 6 bases and J by 3 bases, with 3 bases of the junction left unmatched. This CDR3 spans 13 amino acids.